The clone carrying this T cell receptor beta chain occurred a few times. Its specificity is not known. The isolated RNA, all of it, was reverse transcribed, so expressed TCRB transcripts were what got sequenced. TCRdb keeps only in-frame clones here, not all; method: immunoSEQ multiplex PCR. Of 350,000 to 450,000 clones listed, approximately 15% are singletons. The source of the sample is a study of beta chain features in type 1 diabetes. Over 95% purity was reached by all sorted populations. Trimming shortened V by 1 base and J by 4 bases, and 13 bases separated the two germline ends. The germline gives CDR1 MGHRA, CDR2 YSYEKL. CDR3 length: 15 amino acids. Study-level findings and limits: Patients showed naive, central memory and Treg TCRB repertoires that appeared more similar than those of healthy donors.

This receptor was taken from a man younger than 40 in good health. The material sequenced was naive CD4+ T cells from blood. V gene TRBV4-1 combines with J gene TRBJ2-5; tentatively, D is TRBD2 (5 bases). CDR3 DNA: TGCGCCAGCAGCCAAGCGGGAAGGGCGGCAGAGACCCAGTACTTC. It specifies CASSQAGRAAETQYF.